This passage covers 9 T cell receptor beta chains from one sample sequenced in a study of shared clonotypes between healthy human individuals. TCRdb's copy holds only in-frame clones and misses some; the assay was immunoSEQ multiplex PCR. The sample gives 2 million or so clones, about 95% of which show up once; 0.85% to 1.3% is in the top ten. Positive CCR7 selection of CD45RO-negative cells yielded the naive CD8 cells, and terminally differentiated effector memory CD45RA+ cells were excluded. Sample: naive CD8+ T cells sorted from blood. The receptors were gathered from a man younger than 30 in good health.

The chain combines TRBV28 with TRBJ2-7; D uncertain. The CDR3 loop spans 13 amino acids. V dropped 7 bases and J dropped 1 base, with 11 bases sitting between them. In germline, CDR1 is MDHEN, CDR2 SYDVKM. CDR3 DNA: TGTGCCAGCACCCCCCCCGAGTCCTACGAGCAGTACTTC. It encodes CASTPPESYEQYF.

The V gene is TRBV4-1, the J gene TRBJ1-2; D might be TRBD1 (6 bases). V was pared by 2 bases and J by 5 bases, with 21 bases between. Germline assignment: CDR1 MGHRA and CDR2 YSYEKL. The CDR3 has 17 residues. CDR3 coding DNA: TGCGCCAGCAGCCAATCCTCTTCGACAGGAATGTTGTATGGCTACACCTTC. It is translated as CASSQSSSTGMLYGYTF.

Note on this clone: Distinct nucleotide sequences in the sample also encode this CDR3. V and J are TRBV9 and TRBJ2-7; D unresolved. Germline V gives CDR1 SGDLS, CDR2 YYNGEE. The CDR3 has 13 residues. V was pared by 0 bases and J by 4 bases, with 8 bases between. In DNA form, the CDR3 reads TGTGCCAGCAGCGTAGGAGAAGGGTACGAGCAGTACTTC. This gives the protein CASSVGEGYEQYF.

This rearrangement joins TRBV4-1 to TRBJ2-5; 9 bases are shared with TRBD1. Germline CDR1 MGHRA, CDR2 YSYEKL. The V segment lost 3 bases and the J segment 4 bases; nucleotides outside the gene matches: 9. The CDR3 totals 16 residues. The CDR3 loop is CASSHLTGGAGETQYF. CDR3 coding DNA: TGCGCCAGCAGCCACCTCACAGGGGGCGCAGGAGAGACCCAGTACTTC.

Only one count was recorded for this clone. V gene TRBV4-1 combines with J gene TRBJ2-2; 7 positions agree with TRBD1. CDR1 is MGHRA, CDR2 YSYEKL, per germline. The CDR3 length is 16 residues. V trimming: 1 base; J trimming: 4 bases; junction bases outside the gene matches: 6. The CDR3 spells CASSQGGGAVTGELFF. The CDR3 DNA follows: TGCGCCAGCAGCCAAGGAGGGGGCGCCGTCACCGGGGAGCTGTTTTTT.

This clone occurred once. This chain connects TRBV5-1 to TRBJ2-2; 7 positions agree with TRBD1. CDR3 size: 18 residues. Germline CDR1 reads SGHRS; CDR2 reads YFSETQ. V lost 2 bases, J lost 0 bases, and 10 bases stayed unmatched. As DNA, the CDR3 is TGCGCCAGCAGCTTAGGAGAGGGACAGTACGCGAACACCGGGGAGCTGTTTTTT. This codes for CASSLGEGQYANTGELFF. The full variable domain, in which reference TRBV5-1 and TRBJ2-2 provide the parts outside the CDR3, is KAGVTQTPRYLIKTRGQQVTLSCSPISGHRSVSWYQQTPGQGLQFLFEYFSETQRNKGNFPGRFSGRQFSNSRSEMNVSTLELGDSALYLCASSLGEGQYANTGELFFGEGSRLTVL.

CDR3 bases: TGTGCCAGCAGTCCCGGACAGGAAAACATTCAGTACTTC. Protein: CASSPGQENIQYF. The J gene is TRBJ2-4, the V gene TRBV27, with 7 bases aligning to TRBD1. V lost 5 bases to trimming and J lost 5 bases; unmatched junction nucleotides: 3. Germline lookup yields CDR1 MNHEY and CDR2 SMNVEV (reference sequence). The length of the CDR3 is 13 residues.

V usage is TRBV5-4 and J usage is TRBJ1-2; the D gene is possibly TRBD1 (5 bases). CDR1 is SGHNT, CDR2 YYREEE, per germline (reference sequence). The V end was cut by 4 bases, the J end by 1 base, with 14 bases between. There are 15 residues in the CDR3. Here the CDR3 reads CASSPDRGLNYGYTF. CDR3 DNA sequence: TGTGCCAGCAGCCCAGACAGAGGTCTTAACTATGGCTACACCTTC.

This clone was recorded once. V is TRBV5-6 and J is TRBJ2-7; weak D call: TRBD2 (6 bases). Trimming cost V 2 bases and J 5 bases, with 20 bases left between them. The CDR3 has 16 amino acids. CDR1 and CDR2 from the germline V gene are SGHDT and YYEEEE. The CDR3: CASSFDGLASGDEQYF. CDR3 in DNA: TGTGCCAGCAGCTTCGATGGGCTAGCGAGTGGTGACGAGCAGTACTTC.